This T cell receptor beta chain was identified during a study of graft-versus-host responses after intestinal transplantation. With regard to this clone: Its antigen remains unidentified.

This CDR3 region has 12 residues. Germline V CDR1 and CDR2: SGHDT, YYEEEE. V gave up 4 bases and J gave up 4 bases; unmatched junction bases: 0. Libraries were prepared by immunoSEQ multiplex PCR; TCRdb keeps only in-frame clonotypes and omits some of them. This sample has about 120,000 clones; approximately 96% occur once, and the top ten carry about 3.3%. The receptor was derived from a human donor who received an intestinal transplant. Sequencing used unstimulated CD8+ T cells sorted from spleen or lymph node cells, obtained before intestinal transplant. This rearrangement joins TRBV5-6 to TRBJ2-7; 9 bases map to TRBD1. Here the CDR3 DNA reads TGTGCCAGCAGCGGACAGGGGTACGAGCAGTACTTC. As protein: CASSGQGYEQYF.